The rows below give T cell receptor beta chains drawn from one sample of a study of response to subunit inactivated influenza vaccine. TCRdb redid the calling of the RT-PCR reads with MiXCR, one entry per CDR3 protein. Counted here are 500,000 to 700,000 distinct CDR3 sequences, roughly 25% occurring once; the ten biggest clones make up 2.8%. These data also featured in a second study, about T cells expressing NK-cell markers.

The material was CD4+ T cells sorted from PBMCs, obtained 11 to 12 days after vaccination. The receptors were sampled from a man aged 50-60 years who received an inactivated influenza vaccine. Both conserved end residues are part of each CDR3. A D gene is named only where the DNA matches it firmly. Part of the rows lack a size; the others show once, few, many or a class for expanded clones.

J: TRBJ2-2
V: TRBV7-2
D: TRBD1
size: few
DNA: TGTGCCAGCAGCTTAGGTGCAGGGGGCGCGTCCGGGGAGCTGTTTTTT
CDR3: CASSLGAGGASGELFF

J: TRBJ2-2
V: TRBV27
D: .
size: few
DNA: TGTGCCAGCAGTTTATTCTCTTTGGGTCAGGGGACGAACACCGGGGAGCTGTTTTTT
CDR3: CASSLFSLGQGTNTGELFF

J: TRBJ2-5
V: TRBV5-1
D: .
size: .
DNA: TGCGCCAGCAGCGAATTACAGGTCCAAGAGACCCAGTACTTC
CDR3: CASSELQVQETQYF

J: TRBJ2-1
V: TRBV7-9
D: TRBD2
size: few
DNA: TGTGCCAGCAGCTTACGGCGCGGGAGGGGGGGAGATGAGCAGTTCTTC
CDR3: CASSLRRGRGGDEQFF

J: TRBJ2-1
V: TRBV20-1
D: .
size: .
DNA: TGCAGTGCTAGACCCTTTGATGAGCAGTTCTTC
CDR3: CSARPFDEQFF

J: TRBJ2-1
V: TRBV20-1
D: .
size: few
DNA: TGCAGTGCTCACCCTGACAGAACCTACAATGAGCAGTTCTTC
CDR3: CSAHPDRTYNEQFF

J: TRBJ2-2
V: TRBV20-1
D: TRBD2
size: .
DNA: TGCAGTGCTAGAGTTATGCGGGAGGGCCAGAACACCGGGGAGCTGTTTTTT
CDR3: CSARVMREGQNTGELFF

J: TRBJ2-5
V: TRBV6-2/TRBV6-3
D: TRBD2
size: .
DNA: TGTGCCAGCAGCCCACCGGGACTAGCCTATCAAGAGACCCAGTACTTC
CDR3: CASSPPGLAYQETQYF

J: TRBJ1-1
V: TRBV6-1
D: .
size: few
DNA: TGTGCCAGCAGTAGGAGAGACATGAACACTGAAGCTTTCTTT
CDR3: CASSRRDMNTEAFF

J: TRBJ2-2
V: TRBV5-1
D: .
size: few
DNA: TGCGCCAGCTCCATTGGGGCCTTGAACACCGGGGAGCTGTTTTTT
CDR3: CASSIGALNTGELFF

J: TRBJ1-1
V: TRBV11-1
D: .
size: many
DNA: TGTGCCAGCAGCTTAGGAAGGGTTTTTCCCCCATCTCCCCCAACTGAAGCTTTCTTT
CDR3: CASSLGRVFPPSPPTEAFF

J: TRBJ2-5
V: TRBV12-3/TRBV12-4
D: TRBD2
size: few
DNA: TGTGCCAGCAGTCAGCTAGCGGGCCCCCAAGAGACCCAGTACTTC
CDR3: CASSQLAGPQETQYF

J: TRBJ2-1
V: TRBV7-2
D: .
size: many
DNA: TGTGCCAGCAGGTCCTTGCGGGTCTACAATGAGCAGTTCTTC
CDR3: CASRSLRVYNEQFF

J: TRBJ2-5
V: TRBV7-2
D: TRBD2
size: few
DNA: TGTGCCAGCAGCAGAGCGGGGGTACAAGAGACCCAGTACTTC
CDR3: CASSRAGVQETQYF

J: TRBJ2-7
V: TRBV29-1
D: TRBD1
size: .
DNA: TGCAGCGTTAGGGTTGGGACAGGGGGATACGAGCAGTACTTC
CDR3: CSVRVGTGGYEQYF

J: TRBJ2-7
V: TRBV7-2
D: .
size: few
DNA: TGTGCCAGCAGCCTTCTCCTGTCCGAAGGAGAGCAGTACTTC
CDR3: CASSLLLSEGEQYF

J: TRBJ2-3
V: TRBV20-1
D: TRBD2
size: .
DNA: TGCAGTGCTAGTTACGGGGGGGCCACAGATACGCAGTATTTT
CDR3: CSASYGGATDTQYF

J: TRBJ2-5
V: TRBV29-1
D: TRBD2
size: few
DNA: TGCAGCGTTGATACCGGTCTAGCGGGAGGACTAGAGACCCAGTACTTC
CDR3: CSVDTGLAGGLETQYF

J: TRBJ2-2
V: TRBV5-4
D: .
size: once
DNA: TGTGCCAGCAGCCGAAGCCGGGCGAACACCGGGGAGCTGTTTTTT
CDR3: CASSRSRANTGELFF

J: TRBJ2-6
V: TRBV7-2
D: .
size: .
DNA: TGTGCCAGCAGCTTCTTTGAGGACTCTGGGGCCAACGTCCTGACTTTC
CDR3: CASSFFEDSGANVLTF

J: TRBJ2-3
V: TRBV11-2
D: .
size: .
DNA: TGTGCCAGCAGCTCCCTCTTCGCCGATACGCAGTATTTT
CDR3: CASSSLFADTQYF

J: TRBJ1-3
V: TRBV6-5
D: .
size: .
DNA: TGTGCCAGCACTTCGGGGTCAAACACCATATATTTT
CDR3: CASTSGSNTIYF

J: TRBJ2-2
V: TRBV5-1
D: .
size: many
DNA: TGCGCCAGCCGAGAGATTTCCACCGGGGAGCTGTTTTTT
CDR3: CASREISTGELFF

J: TRBJ1-1
V: TRBV7-9
D: .
size: .
DNA: TGTGCCAGCAGCTTAGTGGTCGGGGGACAAAAGACTGAAGCTTTCTTT
CDR3: CASSLVVGGQKTEAFF

J: TRBJ1-6
V: TRBV6-1
D: .
size: .
DNA: TGTGCCAGCAGAAGAACCGGGACTTGGGGTTTCGGTTCACCCCTCCACTTT
CDR3: CASRRTGTWGFGSPLHF

J: TRBJ2-2
V: TRBV7-2
D: .
size: few
DNA: TGTGCCAGCAGCCTCCACACAGGGAACACCGGGGAGCTGTTTTTT
CDR3: CASSLHTGNTGELFF

J: TRBJ2-7
V: TRBV20-1
D: .
size: few
DNA: TGCAGTGCTAGAACAGGGCCAACCTACGAGCAGTACTTC
CDR3: CSARTGPTYEQYF

J: TRBJ1-1
V: TRBV6-2/TRBV6-3
D: TRBD1
size: .
DNA: TGTGCCAGCAGTTACTCGAGTTGGCTTACGCAGGGGGCGAGGACTGAAGCTTTCTTT
CDR3: CASSYSSWLTQGARTEAFF

J: TRBJ2-3
V: TRBV12-3/TRBV12-4
D: TRBD1
size: .
DNA: TGTGCCAGCTCGACGGGGACAGGGGGGTCCGATACGCAGTATTTT
CDR3: CASSTGTGGSDTQYF

J: TRBJ2-5
V: TRBV2
D: TRBD1
size: few
DNA: TGTGCCAGCAGTTTTTTCGAGACAGGGGAGGCTCAAGAGACCCAGTACTTC
CDR3: CASSFFETGEAQETQYF

J: TRBJ2-7
V: TRBV15
D: .
size: few
DNA: TGTGCCACCAGCAGGCAGGGGAACTCCTACGAGCAGTACTTC
CDR3: CATSRQGNSYEQYF

J: TRBJ1-2
V: TRBV5-1
D: .
size: few
DNA: TGCGCCAGCAGCTTGAGGGTCAACTATGGCTACACCTTC
CDR3: CASSLRVNYGYTF

J: TRBJ2-5
V: TRBV7-2
D: TRBD1
size: few
DNA: TGTGCCAGCAGCACTCGGACAGGGGGATCAGGAGAGACCCAGTACTTC
CDR3: CASSTRTGGSGETQYF

J: TRBJ2-5
V: TRBV5-1
D: .
size: .
DNA: TGCGCCAGCAGCTTGGACGGCGCGTTGGAGACCCAGTACTTC
CDR3: CASSLDGALETQYF

J: TRBJ1-3
V: TRBV20-1
D: TRBD1
size: .
DNA: TGCAGTGCTAGAACAGGGGCGGGAAACACCATATATTTT
CDR3: CSARTGAGNTIYF

J: TRBJ2-2
V: TRBV20-1
D: .
size: .
DNA: TGCAGTGCTAGAGATCCGGGGTGGAGCACCGGGGAGCTGTTTTTT
CDR3: CSARDPGWSTGELFF

J: TRBJ2-2
V: TRBV24-1
D: .
size: few
DNA: TGTGCCACCAGTGAGTCGGGCCCCGGGGAGCTGTTTTTT
CDR3: CATSESGPGELFF

J: TRBJ1-2
V: TRBV29-1
D: .
size: few
DNA: TGCAGCGTGGAACAGGGATTAGGGTATGGCTACACCTTC
CDR3: CSVEQGLGYGYTF

J: TRBJ1-1
V: TRBV10-3
D: TRBD1
size: .
DNA: TGTGCCATCAGTGAGCCGGGACAGGGCTGGGTAGCTTTCTTT
CDR3: CAISEPGQGWVAFF

J: TRBJ1-2
V: TRBV20-1
D: .
size: few
DNA: TGCAGTGCGATCGGGTTGAACTATGGCTACACCTTC
CDR3: CSAIGLNYGYTF

J: TRBJ2-3
V: TRBV20-1
D: TRBD2
size: few
DNA: TGCAGTGCGATAGGCGCTATAGCGGGAGGGCCGAGTTGGTCCACGCAGTATTTT
CDR3: CSAIGAIAGGPSWSTQYF

J: TRBJ2-7
V: TRBV7-9
D: TRBD2
size: .
DNA: TGTGCCAGCAGCTTAGAGACTAGCGGCGAGCAGTACTTC
CDR3: CASSLETSGEQYF

J: TRBJ2-3
V: TRBV18
D: TRBD1
size: few
DNA: TGTGCCAGCTCACTGAGGACAGGATACACAGATACGCAGTATTTT
CDR3: CASSLRTGYTDTQYF

J: TRBJ2-5
V: TRBV20-1
D: TRBD2
size: .
DNA: TGCAGTGCTAGCCTAGCGGGGGTGGAGACCCAGTACTTC
CDR3: CSASLAGVETQYF

J: TRBJ1-2
V: TRBV10-3
D: .
size: few
DNA: TGTGCCATCAGTGAGTCGAACTTTCAGAGTAACTATGGCTACACCTTC
CDR3: CAISESNFQSNYGYTF

J: TRBJ2-7
V: TRBV2
D: .
size: few
DNA: TGTGCCAGCCGAGGGGAGACCTACGAGCAGTACTTC
CDR3: CASRGETYEQYF

J: TRBJ2-5
V: TRBV5-1
D: TRBD2
size: few
DNA: TGCGCCAGCAGCCCAGGGACTAGCGGGGGGATACAAGAGACCCAGTACTTC
CDR3: CASSPGTSGGIQETQYF

J: TRBJ2-5
V: TRBV4-1
D: .
size: few
DNA: TGCGCCAGCAGCCCCCGTCCTGTGTTTCAAGAGACCCAGTACTTC
CDR3: CASSPRPVFQETQYF

J: TRBJ2-7
V: TRBV7-2
D: TRBD2
size: few
DNA: TGTGCCAGCAGCAACTCAGCGGGAGGATCTAACGAGCAGTACTTC
CDR3: CASSNSAGGSNEQYF

J: TRBJ2-3
V: TRBV7-9
D: .
size: few
DNA: TGTGCCAGCAGCAAAAGCCCGGGGTTGGGCACAGATACGCAGTATTTT
CDR3: CASSKSPGLGTDTQYF

J: TRBJ2-7
V: TRBV20-1
D: .
size: .
DNA: TGCAGTGTCCGAGGTCGGGGGAACTCCTACGAGCAGTACTTC
CDR3: CSVRGRGNSYEQYF

J: TRBJ2-1
V: TRBV11-2
D: TRBD2
size: few
DNA: TGTGCCAGCAGCTTATTCCCGGGACTAGCGGGAGGGCCAGCCAACAATGAGCAGTTCTTC
CDR3: CASSLFPGLAGGPANNEQFF

J: TRBJ2-3
V: TRBV5-6
D: TRBD1
size: .
DNA: TGTGCCAGCAGCTCCGTCGGGACAGGGGGAGATACGCAGTATTTT
CDR3: CASSSVGTGGDTQYF

J: TRBJ1-1
V: TRBV10-3
D: .
size: .
DNA: TGTGCCATCAGGGAACAGGGGAACACTGAAGCTTTCTTT
CDR3: CAIREQGNTEAFF

J: TRBJ1-5
V: TRBV6-1
D: TRBD1
size: few
DNA: TGTGCCAGCAGTCATACAGCGGACAGGTTCGGTCAGCCCCAGCATTTT
CDR3: CASSHTADRFGQPQHF

J: TRBJ2-1
V: TRBV14
D: .
size: .
DNA: TGTGCCAGCAGCCAAGAGTACCGTCGCGATGAGCAGTTCTTC
CDR3: CASSQEYRRDEQFF

J: TRBJ2-5
V: TRBV12-3/TRBV12-4
D: .
size: .
DNA: TGTGCCAGCAGCCCAGAGGGGCCGACAAGGGAGACCCAGTACTTC
CDR3: CASSPEGPTRETQYF